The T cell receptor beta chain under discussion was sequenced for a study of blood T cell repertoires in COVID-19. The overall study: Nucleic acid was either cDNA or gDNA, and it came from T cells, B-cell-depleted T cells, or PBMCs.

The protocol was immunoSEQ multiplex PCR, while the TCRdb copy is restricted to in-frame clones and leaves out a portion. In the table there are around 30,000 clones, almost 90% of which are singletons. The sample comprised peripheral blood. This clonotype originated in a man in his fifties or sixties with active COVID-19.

CDR3 amino acids: CASSATSVIETQYF. As DNA, the CDR3 is TGTGCCAGCAGCGCCACTAGCGTTATCGAGACCCAGTACTTC. This chain uses TRBV2 with TRBJ2-5, with TRBD2 matching over 7 bases. The CDR3 covers 14 residues. The V segment lost 6 bases and the J segment 5 bases; nucleotides outside the gene matches: 9. Looked up from germline, CDR1 is SNHLY and CDR2 is FYNNEI.